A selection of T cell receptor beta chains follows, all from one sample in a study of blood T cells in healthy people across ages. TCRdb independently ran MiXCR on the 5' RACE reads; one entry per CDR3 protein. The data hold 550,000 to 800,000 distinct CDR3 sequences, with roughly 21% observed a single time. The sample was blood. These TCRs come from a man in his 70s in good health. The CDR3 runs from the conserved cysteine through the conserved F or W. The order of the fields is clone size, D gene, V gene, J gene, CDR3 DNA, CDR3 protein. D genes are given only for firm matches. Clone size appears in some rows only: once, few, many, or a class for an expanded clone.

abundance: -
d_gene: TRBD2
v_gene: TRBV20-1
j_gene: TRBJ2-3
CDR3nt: TGCAGTGCTAGAGATCAAGCGGGGAACACAGATACGCAGTATTTT
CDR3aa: CSARDQAGNTDTQYF

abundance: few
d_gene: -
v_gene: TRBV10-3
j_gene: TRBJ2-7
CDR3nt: TGTGCCATCAGTGAGGCCCAGCGCCCCCCCTACGAGCAGTACTTC
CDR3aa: CAISEAQRPPYEQYF

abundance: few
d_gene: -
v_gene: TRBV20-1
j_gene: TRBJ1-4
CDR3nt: TGCAGTGCTAGACGGACGAATAATGAAAAACTGTTTTTT
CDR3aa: CSARRTNNEKLFF

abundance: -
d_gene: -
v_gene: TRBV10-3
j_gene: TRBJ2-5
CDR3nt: TGTGCCACCGAACCGGGACCGCAAGAGACCCAGTACTTC
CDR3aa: CATEPGPQETQYF

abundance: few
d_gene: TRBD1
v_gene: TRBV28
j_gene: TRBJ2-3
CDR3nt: TGTGCCAGCCAAAACAGGGGGCACAACACAGATACGCAGTATTTT
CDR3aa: CASQNRGHNTDTQYF

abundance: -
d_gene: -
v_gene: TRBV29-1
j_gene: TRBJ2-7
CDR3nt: TGCAGCGTTGTTCTCAGCTACGAGCAGTACTTC
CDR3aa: CSVVLSYEQYF

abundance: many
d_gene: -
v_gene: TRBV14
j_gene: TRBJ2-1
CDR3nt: TGTGCCAGCAGCCCGATCGTAGGGGCCGCCTACAATGAGCAGTTCTTC
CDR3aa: CASSPIVGAAYNEQFF

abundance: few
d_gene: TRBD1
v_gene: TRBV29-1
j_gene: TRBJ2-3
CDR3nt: TGCAGCGTTGATCGGACAGGGACCACAGATACGCAGTATTTT
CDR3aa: CSVDRTGTTDTQYF

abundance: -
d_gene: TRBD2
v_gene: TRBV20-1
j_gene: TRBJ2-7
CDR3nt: TGCAGTGCCCGGCTAGCGGGAGGGCTAGGGCAGTACTTC
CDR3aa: CSARLAGGLGQYF

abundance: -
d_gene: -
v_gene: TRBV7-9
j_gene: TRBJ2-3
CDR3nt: TGTGCCAGCAGCTTTGGGTCGGACCAGGCAACAGATACGCAGTATTTT
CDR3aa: CASSFGSDQATDTQYF

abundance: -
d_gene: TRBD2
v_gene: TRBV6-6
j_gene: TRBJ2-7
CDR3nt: TGTGCCAGCAGTCGCGGGGGGGGCCCTTCGATGTACGAGCAGTACTTC
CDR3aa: CASSRGGGPSMYEQYF

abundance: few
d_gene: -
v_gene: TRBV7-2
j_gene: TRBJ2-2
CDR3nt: TGTGCCAGCAGCTTAGTTTTGCTGAACACCGGGGAGCTGTTTTTT
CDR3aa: CASSLVLLNTGELFF

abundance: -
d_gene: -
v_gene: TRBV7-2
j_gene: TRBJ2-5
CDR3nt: TGTGCCAGCAGCGTAATGCGGTCAGAGCAGTACTTC
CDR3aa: CASSVMRSEQYF

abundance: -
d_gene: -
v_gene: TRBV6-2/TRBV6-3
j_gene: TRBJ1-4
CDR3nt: TGTGCCAGCAGAAGACCGGGGGGTAATGAAAAACTGTTTTTT
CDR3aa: CASRRPGGNEKLFF

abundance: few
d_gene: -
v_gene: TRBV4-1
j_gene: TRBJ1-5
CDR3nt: TGCGCCACGTCTAGAGTGGATGTAGGCAATCAGCCCCAGCATTTT
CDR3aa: CATSRVDVGNQPQHF

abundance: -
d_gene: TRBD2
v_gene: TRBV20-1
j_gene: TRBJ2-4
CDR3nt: TGCAGTGCTAGAGAAGGTAGCGGGAATATTCAGTACTTC
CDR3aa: CSAREGSGNIQYF

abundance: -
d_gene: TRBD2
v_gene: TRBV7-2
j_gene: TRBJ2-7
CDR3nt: TGTGCCAGCAGCTTATATGGCGGGAGTAGCTCCTACGAGCAGTACTTC
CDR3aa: CASSLYGGSSSYEQYF

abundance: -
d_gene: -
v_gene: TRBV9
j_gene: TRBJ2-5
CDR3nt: TGTGCCAGCAGCGCGACCGGGACGGTAAAAGAGACCCAGTACTTC
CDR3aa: CASSATGTVKETQYF

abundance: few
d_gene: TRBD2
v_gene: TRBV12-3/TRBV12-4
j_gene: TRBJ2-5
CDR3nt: TGTGCCTCGGGACTAGCGGGATTAAAGACCCAGTACTTC
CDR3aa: CASGLAGLKTQYF

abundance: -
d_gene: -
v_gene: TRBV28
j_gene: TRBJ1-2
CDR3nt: TGTGCCAGCAGTTTGCAGACACTCGTTAACTATGGCTACACCTTC
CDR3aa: CASSLQTLVNYGYTF

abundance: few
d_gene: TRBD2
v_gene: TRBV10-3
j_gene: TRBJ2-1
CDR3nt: TGTGCCATCAGTCCGACTAGCGGGAGCCACAATGAGCAGTTCTTC
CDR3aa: CAISPTSGSHNEQFF

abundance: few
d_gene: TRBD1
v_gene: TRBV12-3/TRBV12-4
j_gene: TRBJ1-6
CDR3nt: TGTGCCAGCCGCCCTGACAGGGGGAATTCACCCCTCCACTTT
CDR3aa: CASRPDRGNSPLHF

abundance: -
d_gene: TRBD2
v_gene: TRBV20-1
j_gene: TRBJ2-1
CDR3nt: TGCAGTGCTAGAGGGCGGACTAGCGGGGATGAGCAGTTCTTC
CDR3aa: CSARGRTSGDEQFF

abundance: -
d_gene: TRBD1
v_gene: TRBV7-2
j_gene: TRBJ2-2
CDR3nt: TGTGCCAGCAGCAGGGGACAGGGCAGGACCGGGGAGCTGTCTTTT
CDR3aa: CASSRGQGRTGELSF

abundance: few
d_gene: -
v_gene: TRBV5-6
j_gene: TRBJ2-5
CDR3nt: TGTGCCAGCAGCTTGGTAGCTAGCGAGGAGACCCAGTACTTC
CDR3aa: CASSLVASEETQYF

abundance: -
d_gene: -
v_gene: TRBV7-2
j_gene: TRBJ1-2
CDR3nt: TGTGCCAGCAGCTTTCTGGCCCAGGGTGTCGGCTACACCTTC
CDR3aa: CASSFLAQGVGYTF

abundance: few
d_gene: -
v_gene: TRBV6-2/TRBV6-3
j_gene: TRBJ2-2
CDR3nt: TGTGCCAGCAGAGACCCTTCACCCACCGGGGAGCTGTTTTTT
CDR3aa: CASRDPSPTGELFF

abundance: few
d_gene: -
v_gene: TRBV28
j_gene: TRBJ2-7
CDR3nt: TGTGCCAGCAGTTTAAGAACCCCCGGGACAAGGTACGAGCAGTACTTC
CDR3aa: CASSLRTPGTRYEQYF

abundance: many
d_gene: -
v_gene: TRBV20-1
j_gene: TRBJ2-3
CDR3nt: TGCAGTGCTAGGCAGACGGGAGTTAGCACAGATACGCAGTATTTT
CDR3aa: CSARQTGVSTDTQYF

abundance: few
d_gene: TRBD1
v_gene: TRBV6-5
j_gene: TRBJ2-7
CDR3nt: TGTGCCAGCAGTTACTCTACAGGGGGGCCCCACGAGCAGTACTTC
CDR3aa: CASSYSTGGPHEQYF

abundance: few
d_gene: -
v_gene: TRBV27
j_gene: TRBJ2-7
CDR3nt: TGTGCCAGCAGTACCAGGTGGGACATCAGCTCCTACGAGCAGTACTTC
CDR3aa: CASSTRWDISSYEQYF

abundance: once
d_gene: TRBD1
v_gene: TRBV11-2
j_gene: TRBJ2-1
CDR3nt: TGTGCCAACAGCTTAGGATGCGGGACAGGGAGAATTCATGAGCAGTTCTTC
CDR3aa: CANSLGCGTGRIHEQFF

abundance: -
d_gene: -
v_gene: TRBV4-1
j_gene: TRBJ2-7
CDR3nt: TGCGCCAGCAGCCAAGATGGACTACCGGGGAACTACGAGCAGTACTTC
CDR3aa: CASSQDGLPGNYEQYF

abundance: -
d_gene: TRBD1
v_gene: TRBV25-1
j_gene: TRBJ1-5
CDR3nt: TGTGCCAGCAGTCAGACAGGGGTATCTCAGCCCCAGCATTTT
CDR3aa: CASSQTGVSQPQHF

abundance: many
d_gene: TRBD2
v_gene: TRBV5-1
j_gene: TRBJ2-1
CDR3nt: TGTGCCAGCAGCTTAGGAAGCGGGAGCTCCTACAATGAGCAGTTCTTC
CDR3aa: CASSLGSGSSYNEQFF

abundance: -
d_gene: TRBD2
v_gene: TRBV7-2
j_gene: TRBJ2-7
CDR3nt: TGTGCCAGCAGCCTTCCGACTAGCGGGAGGGACGAGCAGTACTTC
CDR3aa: CASSLPTSGRDEQYF

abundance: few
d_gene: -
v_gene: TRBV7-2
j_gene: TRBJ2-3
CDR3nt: TGTGCCAGCAGCTTATTTGTGGCAGGGGCACACACAGATACGCAGTATTTT
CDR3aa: CASSLFVAGAHTDTQYF

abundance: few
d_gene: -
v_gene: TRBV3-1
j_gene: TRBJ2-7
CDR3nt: TGTGCCAGCAGCCAAGAGGTAATTTTGGGACGAAGCTCCTACGAGCAGTACTTC
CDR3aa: CASSQEVILGRSSYEQYF

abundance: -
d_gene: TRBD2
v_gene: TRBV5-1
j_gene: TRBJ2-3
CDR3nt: TGCGCCAGCAGCTTGACTAGCGGGACGGGAGCAGATACGCAGTATTTT
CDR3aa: CASSLTSGTGADTQYF

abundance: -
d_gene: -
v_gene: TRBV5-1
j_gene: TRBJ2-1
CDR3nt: TGCGCCAGCAGCTTGGACGACCGGGCGAATGAGCAGTTCTTC
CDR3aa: CASSLDDRANEQFF

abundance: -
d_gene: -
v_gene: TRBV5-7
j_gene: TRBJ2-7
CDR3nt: TGTGCCAGCAGCTACGAGGATCTCGTCTCCTACGAGCAGTACTTC
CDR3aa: CASSYEDLVSYEQYF

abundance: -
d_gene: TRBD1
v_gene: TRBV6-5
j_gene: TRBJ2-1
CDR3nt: TGTGCCAGCAGTTACTCGGACAGGGTCGGCCACAATGAGCAGTTCTTC
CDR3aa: CASSYSDRVGHNEQFF

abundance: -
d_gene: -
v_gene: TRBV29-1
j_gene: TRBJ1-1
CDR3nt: TGCAGCGTTATGTTCCAGCCCAACACTGAAGCTTTCTTT
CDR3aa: CSVMFQPNTEAFF

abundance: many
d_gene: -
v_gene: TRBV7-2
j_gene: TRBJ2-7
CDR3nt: TGTGCCAGCAGCAAAGGGCGGAGCTCCTACGAGCAGTACTTC
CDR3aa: CASSKGRSSYEQYF

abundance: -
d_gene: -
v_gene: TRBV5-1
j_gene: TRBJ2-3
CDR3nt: TGCGCCAGCAGTACGGGACGGAGCACAGATACGCAGTATTTT
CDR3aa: CASSTGRSTDTQYF